This record looks at one TCR beta chain sequence and its context. The record originates from a study of shared clonotypes between healthy human individuals. Study context: Per donor, CD8 memory used one plate, CD8 naive used two, CD4 memory used three and CD4 naive used three.

Produced via immunoSEQ multiplex PCR; TCRdb's table is partial and in-frame only. Here the sample spans about 670,000 clones, 55% to 75% being singletons. The V gene's germline CDR1 is LNHDA and CDR2 SQIVND (reference sequence). The CDR3 runs 16 residues. The sample consisted of memory CD4+ T cells sorted from blood. Subset in this sample: CD45RA-negative fraction. The sequence came from a woman aged 25 to 45 in good health. The chain uses TRBV19 and TRBJ2-6; TRBD2 aligns across 7 bases. CDR3 nucleotides: TGTGCAGCCTCTAGCGGTGCTGGGTTTGGGGCCAACGTCCTGACTTTC. Translating it yields CAASSGAGFGANVLTF.